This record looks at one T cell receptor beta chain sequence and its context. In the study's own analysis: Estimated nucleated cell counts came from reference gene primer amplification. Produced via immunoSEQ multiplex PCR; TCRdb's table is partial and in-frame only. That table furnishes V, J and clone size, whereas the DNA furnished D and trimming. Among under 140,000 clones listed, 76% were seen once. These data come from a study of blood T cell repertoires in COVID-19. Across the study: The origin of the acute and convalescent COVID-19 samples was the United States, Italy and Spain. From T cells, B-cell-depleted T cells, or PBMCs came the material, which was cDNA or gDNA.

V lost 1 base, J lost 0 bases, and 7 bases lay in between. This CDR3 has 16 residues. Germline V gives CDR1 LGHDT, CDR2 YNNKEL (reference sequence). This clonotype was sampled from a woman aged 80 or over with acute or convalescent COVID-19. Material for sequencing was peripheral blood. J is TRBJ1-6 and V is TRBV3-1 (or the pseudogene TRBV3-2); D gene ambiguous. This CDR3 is CASSQVGSSYNSPLHF. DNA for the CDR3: TGTGCCAGCAGCCAAGTTGGGAGCTCCTATAATTCACCCCTCCACTTT.